Given below is one T cell receptor beta chain in context. The data are from a study of regulatory T cells in long-lasting Graves disease. Whole-study context: Those with persistent Graves' disease had received antithyroid drugs for over 5 years with positive TSH receptor antibodies.

The time point denotes: persistent/refractory GD, antithyroid drugs over 5 years with positive TRAb. Construction of the TCR library relied on RNA isolated from PBMCs. V was pared by 6 bases and J by 3 bases, with 12 bases of the junction left unmatched. The germline V gene encodes CDR1 DFQATT and CDR2 SNEGSKA (reference sequence). The CDR3 is 15 residues long. Building the TCR beta libraries relied on iRepertoire HTBI primers, and CDR3 regions underwent Arm-PCR. TCRdb fed the multiplex PCR reads into MiXCR, producing one record per CDR3 protein. The table includes some 300,000 distinct CDR3 sequences, 20% to 25% detected once.

The V gene is TRBV20-1, the J gene TRBJ2-3; 7 bases fit TRBD1. Sample: peripheral blood mononuclear cells (PBMCs), taken when the disease was refractory, from a patient treated with antithyroid drugs. This receptor was identified in a female donor with Graves disease. CDR3 loop: CSAEYRGGQTDTQYF. CDR3 DNA sequence: TGCAGTGCGGAGTACAGGGGCGGCCAGACAGATACGCAGTATTTT.